This T cell receptor beta chain was captured by sequencing in a study of T cells after yellow fever vaccination. For the study at large: SMART-Seq v4 Ultra Low Input prepared libraries from low-cell fractions.

The ends were cut back, 2 bases at V and 11 bases at J, with 18 bases in the middle. The CDR3 has 14 residues. The germline V gene has CDR1 LGHDT and CDR2 YNNKEL (reference sequence). One entry per CDR3 protein results from TCRdb running MiXCR on the 5' RACE reads. The data show just under 30,000 distinct CDR3 sequences, about 5% seen once. General study points: Abundant bulk-population clonotypes could contaminate the FACS-sorted repertoires. Clonotype sharing between CD4 and CD8 compartments was small. Most clones from primary vaccination resurfaced after the booster (around 95% CD4, 88% CD8).

Notes on this clonotype: Its target is unknown. A much more abundant neighbour one base away suggests this may be a read error.

This chain uses TRBV3-1 with TRBJ1-1; unclear D gene. The source is a young man who received the YFV17D yellow fever vaccine. The starting material was CD8+ T cells sorted from PBMCs, obtained 10 days after the yellow fever booster vaccination. Here the CDR3 DNA reads TGTGCCAGCAGCCAATTAGATTTAGGACTGAAGGCTTTCTTT. Its protein is CASSQLDLGLKAFF.